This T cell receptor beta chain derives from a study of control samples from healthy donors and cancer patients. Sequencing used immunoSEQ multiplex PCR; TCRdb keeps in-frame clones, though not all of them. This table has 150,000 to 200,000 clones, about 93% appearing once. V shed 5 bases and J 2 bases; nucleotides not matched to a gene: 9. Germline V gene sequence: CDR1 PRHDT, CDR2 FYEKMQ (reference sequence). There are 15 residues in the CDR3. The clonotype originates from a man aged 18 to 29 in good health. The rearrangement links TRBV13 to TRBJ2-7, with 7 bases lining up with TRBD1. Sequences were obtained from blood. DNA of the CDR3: TGTGCCAGCAGCAGGCAGGGGGTCAGAGCCTACGAGCAGTACTTC. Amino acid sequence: CASSRQGVRAYEQYF.